This TCR beta chain appears in the sequencing data of a study of cytomegalovirus exposure and HLA in healthy donors. Study observations and caveats: Confirmation was obtained in vitro that a few CMV-associated chains are specific for CMV antigens. Earlier findings revealed that most TCR beta V segments proved productive either about 87% or about 30% of the time.

This clone was observed a few times. Its matching antigen is unknown. Primers for the PCR totalled 60 Vbeta and 13 Jbeta. The method was immunoSEQ multiplex PCR; TCRdb's version includes in-frame clones alone and lacks a portion of them. The sample carries about 120,000 clones, 15% recorded once. Sampled while nominally healthy, donors likely had unrecorded immune exposures. The germline V and J ends were trimmed by 4 bases and 0 bases, with 17 bases remaining between them. Germline V gene sequence: CDR1 ENHRY, CDR2 SYGVKD. The CDR3 spans 17 residues. The sequenced material came from PBMCs. The chain is built from TRBV10-3 and TRBJ2-3; D not certain. The TCR originated in a woman in her late teens or twenties in good health and CMV-seronegative. The CDR3 sequence is CAISAPPLSVSTDTQYF. DNA of the CDR3: TGTGCCATCAGTGCACCCCCTTTGAGCGTTAGCACAGATACGCAGTATTTT.